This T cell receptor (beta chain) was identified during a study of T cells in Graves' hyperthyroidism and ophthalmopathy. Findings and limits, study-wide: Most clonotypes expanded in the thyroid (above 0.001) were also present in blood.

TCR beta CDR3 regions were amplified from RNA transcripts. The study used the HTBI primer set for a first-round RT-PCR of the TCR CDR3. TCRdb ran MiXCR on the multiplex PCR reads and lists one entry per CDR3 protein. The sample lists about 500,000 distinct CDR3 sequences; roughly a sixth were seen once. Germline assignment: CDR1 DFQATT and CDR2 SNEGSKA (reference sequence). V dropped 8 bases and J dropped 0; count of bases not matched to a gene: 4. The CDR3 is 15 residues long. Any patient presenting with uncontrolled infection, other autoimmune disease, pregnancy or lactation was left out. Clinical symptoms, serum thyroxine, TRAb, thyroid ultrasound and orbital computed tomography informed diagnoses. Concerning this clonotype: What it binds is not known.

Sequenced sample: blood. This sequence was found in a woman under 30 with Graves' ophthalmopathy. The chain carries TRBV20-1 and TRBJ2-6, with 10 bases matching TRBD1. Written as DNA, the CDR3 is TGCAGTTTGGACAGGGGGAACTCTGGGGCCAACGTCCTGACTTTC. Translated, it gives CSLDRGNSGANVLTF.